The rows below give T cell receptor beta chains drawn from one sample of a study of blood T cell repertoires in COVID-19. Measured with immunoSEQ multiplex PCR; TCRdb has only the in-frame clones, and not every one. The sample lists about 260,000 clones; more than 75% were seen once. The sample comprised peripheral blood. All receptors come from a woman aged 35 to 49 who had recovered from COVID-19. Both conserved end residues are part of each CDR3. The order of the fields is J gene, D gene, clone size, V gene, CDR3 protein, CDR3 DNA. The D gene is left open where the match is weak. Clone size, where shown, is once, few, many, or a class for clones that have expanded.

J gene: TRBJ1-2; D gene: TRBD1; clone size: -; V gene: TRBV19; CDR3 protein: CASTPRGQAGSGYTF; CDR3 DNA: TGTGCCAGTACCCCAAGGGGACAGGCGGGGTCTGGCTACACCTTC
J gene: TRBJ1-6; D gene: TRBD1; clone size: -; V gene: TRBV27; CDR3 protein: CASSLSIRDRGAPYNSPLHF; CDR3 DNA: TGTGCCAGCAGTTTATCGATAAGGGACAGGGGGGCACCCTATAATTCACCCCTCCACTTT
J gene: TRBJ2-2; D gene: TRBD1; clone size: -; V gene: TRBV19; CDR3 protein: CASSRGTGTDTGELFF; CDR3 DNA: TGTGCCAGTAGTAGGGGGACAGGGACGGATACCGGGGAGCTGTTTTTT
J gene: TRBJ2-5; D gene: TRBD2; clone size: -; V gene: TRBV10-2; CDR3 protein: CASSEFRGGRETQYF; CDR3 DNA: TGCGCCAGCAGTGAGTTCCGGGGGGGCCGAGAGACCCAGTACTTC
J gene: TRBJ1-2; D gene: TRBD1; clone size: -; V gene: TRBV28; CDR3 protein: CASRGTGGNYGYTF; CDR3 DNA: TGTGCCAGCAGGGGGACAGGCGGTAACTATGGCTACACCTTC
J gene: TRBJ1-6; D gene: TRBD1; clone size: -; V gene: TRBV27; CDR3 protein: CASSIRGQGWPPLHF; CDR3 DNA: TGTGCCAGCAGTATTAGGGGACAGGGGTGGCCACCCCTCCACTTT
J gene: TRBJ2-7; D gene: TRBD1; clone size: -; V gene: TRBV5-1; CDR3 protein: CASSKDRAYEQYF; CDR3 DNA: TGCGCCAGCAGCAAGGACAGGGCCTACGAGCAGTACTTC
J gene: TRBJ1-6; D gene: TRBD1; clone size: -; V gene: TRBV11-2; CDR3 protein: CASSPGTAYSPLHF; CDR3 DNA: TGTGCCAGCAGCCCCGGGACAGCCTATTCACCCCTCCACTTT
J gene: TRBJ1-1; D gene: -; clone size: -; V gene: TRBV7-2; CDR3 protein: CASSLAEGDTEAFF; CDR3 DNA: TGTGCCAGCAGCTTAGCGGAAGGAGACACTGAAGCTTTCTTT
J gene: TRBJ1-1; D gene: TRBD1; clone size: once; V gene: TRBV7-9; CDR3 protein: CASSLEGQGNTEAFF; CDR3 DNA: TGTGCCAGCAGCTTAGAAGGACAGGGGAACACTGAAGCTTTCTTT
J gene: TRBJ1-2; D gene: -; clone size: many; V gene: TRBV5-1; CDR3 protein: CASSLVAGNYGYTF; CDR3 DNA: TGCGCCAGCAGCTTGGTGGCGGGGAACTATGGCTACACCTTC
J gene: TRBJ1-1; D gene: -; clone size: -; V gene: TRBV5-6; CDR3 protein: CASSLVYERSSFF; CDR3 DNA: TGTGCCAGCAGCTTGGTCTATGAGAGAAGCTCTTTCTTT
J gene: TRBJ2-6; D gene: TRBD1; clone size: -; V gene: TRBV9; CDR3 protein: CASSVRTGVRGANVLTF; CDR3 DNA: TGTGCCAGCAGCGTTCGGACAGGGGTAAGAGGGGCCAACGTCCTGACTTTC
J gene: TRBJ1-6; D gene: -; clone size: few; V gene: TRBV3-1/TRBV3-2; CDR3 protein: CASSYRDSPLHF; CDR3 DNA: TGTGCCAGCAGTTACAGGGATTCACCCCTCCACTTT
J gene: TRBJ1-5; D gene: -; clone size: -; V gene: TRBV10-3; CDR3 protein: CAISADRRAQPQHF; CDR3 DNA: TGTGCCATCAGTGCGGACAGACGGGCTCAGCCCCAGCATTTT
J gene: TRBJ2-7; D gene: -; clone size: once; V gene: TRBV4-1; CDR3 protein: CASSQSGDYEQYF; CDR3 DNA: TGCGCCAGCAGCCAATCAGGGGACTACGAGCAGTACTTC
J gene: TRBJ2-3; D gene: TRBD1; clone size: once; V gene: TRBV19; CDR3 protein: CASSTGQAPDTQYF; CDR3 DNA: TGTGCCAGTAGTACGGGACAGGCCCCAGATACGCAGTATTTT
J gene: TRBJ1-2; D gene: -; clone size: -; V gene: TRBV7-8; CDR3 protein: CASSLEGGSNYGYTF; CDR3 DNA: TGTGCCAGCAGCTTAGAAGGGGGATCTAACTATGGCTACACCTTC
J gene: TRBJ1-5; D gene: -; clone size: -; V gene: TRBV7-9; CDR3 protein: CASSSKGGGQPQHF; CDR3 DNA: TGTGCCAGCAGCTCGAAGGGTGGGGGGCAGCCCCAGCATTTT
J gene: TRBJ1-4; D gene: TRBD1; clone size: -; V gene: TRBV5-6; CDR3 protein: CASTALGQRNEKLFF; CDR3 DNA: TGTGCCAGCACCGCCCTGGGACAGAGAAATGAAAAACTGTTTTTT
J gene: TRBJ2-3; D gene: -; clone size: -; V gene: TRBV2; CDR3 protein: CASSEAKTGAQYF; CDR3 DNA: TGTGCCAGCAGTGAAGCTAAGACAGGAGCGCAGTATTTT
J gene: TRBJ2-7; D gene: TRBD2; clone size: -; V gene: TRBV10-3; CDR3 protein: CAISESTRTGGGSEQYF; CDR3 DNA: TGTGCCATCAGTGAGTCGACCCGGACTGGGGGGGGGTCCGAGCAGTACTTC
J gene: TRBJ1-6; D gene: -; clone size: -; V gene: TRBV15; CDR3 protein: CATSRGSWQGKTYNSPLHF; CDR3 DNA: TGTGCCACCAGCAGAGGGTCCTGGCAGGGTAAAACCTATAATTCACCCCTCCACTTT
J gene: TRBJ1-5; D gene: -; clone size: -; V gene: TRBV6-5; CDR3 protein: CASSPTGRRNQPQHF; CDR3 DNA: TGTGCCAGCAGTCCAACAGGGCGACGCAATCAGCCCCAGCATTTT
J gene: TRBJ1-2; D gene: TRBD1; clone size: -; V gene: TRBV7-2; CDR3 protein: CASSPYHRGSNYGYTF; CDR3 DNA: TGTGCCAGCAGCCCATACCACAGGGGGTCTAACTATGGCTACACCTTC
J gene: TRBJ1-3; D gene: -; clone size: few; V gene: TRBV7-6; CDR3 protein: CASSLAAVGSGNTIYF; CDR3 DNA: TGTGCCAGCAGCTTAGCGGCTGTCGGGTCAGGAAACACCATATATTTT
J gene: TRBJ1-2; D gene: TRBD1; clone size: -; V gene: TRBV5-4; CDR3 protein: CASSSPTGQDYGYTF; CDR3 DNA: TGTGCCAGCAGCTCGCCAACGGGACAGGACTATGGCTACACCTTC
J gene: TRBJ1-1; D gene: -; clone size: -; V gene: TRBV7-2; CDR3 protein: CASSLKSRNTEAFF; CDR3 DNA: TGTGCCAGCAGCTTAAAATCCCGGAACACTGAAGCTTTCTTT
J gene: TRBJ1-1; D gene: -; clone size: -; V gene: TRBV4-1; CDR3 protein: CASKRNTEAFF; CDR3 DNA: TGCGCCAGCAAGAGGAACACTGAAGCTTTCTTT
J gene: TRBJ2-2; D gene: -; clone size: -; V gene: TRBV12-5; CDR3 protein: CASGLVHTGSTGELFF; CDR3 DNA: TGTGCTAGTGGTTTGGTACATACAGGGAGCACCGGGGAGCTGTTTTTT
J gene: TRBJ2-7; D gene: TRBD2; clone size: -; V gene: TRBV9; CDR3 protein: CASSVEVSGGDYEQYF; CDR3 DNA: TGTGCCAGCAGCGTAGAAGTCAGCGGGGGGGACTACGAGCAGTACTTC
J gene: TRBJ1-5; D gene: TRBD1; clone size: -; V gene: TRBV5-8; CDR3 protein: CASSLGMTGNNQPQHF; CDR3 DNA: TGTGCCAGCAGCTTGGGGATGACAGGGAACAATCAGCCCCAGCATTTT
J gene: TRBJ1-6; D gene: -; clone size: -; V gene: TRBV7-8; CDR3 protein: CASSLWGGRNSPLHF; CDR3 DNA: TGTGCCAGCAGCTTGTGGGGGGGGAGGAATTCACCCCTCCACTTT
J gene: TRBJ1-5; D gene: TRBD1; clone size: -; V gene: TRBV4-1; CDR3 protein: CASSDRGGEPQHF; CDR3 DNA: TGCGCCAGCAGCGACAGGGGAGGAGAGCCCCAGCATTTT
J gene: TRBJ2-6; D gene: -; clone size: -; V gene: TRBV7-2; CDR3 protein: CASSLESGAGANVLTF; CDR3 DNA: TGTGCCAGCAGCTTAGAGTCCGGGGCTGGGGCCAACGTCCTGACTTTC
J gene: TRBJ2-2; D gene: -; clone size: few; V gene: TRBV19; CDR3 protein: CASSLELNTGELFF; CDR3 DNA: TGTGCCAGTAGTCTTGAACTGAACACCGGGGAGCTGTTTTTT
J gene: TRBJ2-3; D gene: TRBD2; clone size: -; V gene: TRBV7-8; CDR3 protein: CASSSPTSGGPSDTQYF; CDR3 DNA: TGTGCCAGCAGCTCCCCGACTAGCGGGGGGCCATCAGATACGCAGTATTTT
J gene: TRBJ1-1; D gene: TRBD1; clone size: -; V gene: TRBV3-1/TRBV3-2; CDR3 protein: CASSPSITGTGDTEAFF; CDR3 DNA: TGTGCCAGCAGCCCAAGTATCACCGGGACAGGGGACACTGAAGCTTTCTTT